These T cell receptor beta chains were read from a single sample in a study of human T cells and chemical hapten exposure. Each CDR3 protein is one row after TCRdb ran MiXCR on the RACE reads. The table has some 84,000 distinct CDR3 sequences, 6.5% to 10% seen once. Sequencing used whole blood, obtained in connection with sensitization to the hapten diphenylcyclopropenone (DPC). These receptors were taken from a man in his forties with alopecia areata. Some clones in this sample may be carry-over from other donors' samples. The CDR3 runs from the conserved cysteine through the conserved F or W. The D gene is left open where the match is weak. The size entry is marked missing in some rows and otherwise reads once, few, many or a size class.

TRBV3-1	.	many	TRBJ2-1	CASSQGRSEQFF	TGTGCCAGCAGCCAAGGAAGGTCTGAGCAGTTCTTC
TRBV28	TRBD1	few	TRBJ1-6	CASKGAGNSYNSPLHF	TGTGCCAGCAAGGGGGCGGGGAACTCCTATAATTCACCCCTCCACTTT
TRBV14	.	.	TRBJ1-6	CASSQDRGYSPLHF	TGTGCCAGCAGCCAAGATAGGGGATATTCACCCCTCCACTTT
TRBV5-1	.	.	TRBJ1-3	CASSQLGSPGNTIYF	TGCGCCAGCAGCCAACTCGGGTCCCCTGGAAACACCATATATTTT
TRBV29-1	.	few	TRBJ2-2	CSVVDPLDTGELFF	TGCAGCGTTGTCGACCCTCTTGACACCGGGGAGCTGTTTTTT
TRBV7-2	TRBD2	.	TRBJ2-3	CASSLLGGGRGDTQYF	TGTGCCAGCAGCTTATTGGGGGGAGGGCGTGGAGATACGCAGTATTTT
TRBV4-1	.	few	TRBJ2-4	CASSQDSARALAKNIQYF	TGCGCCAGCAGCCAAGATTCGGCCAGGGCGCTAGCCAAAAACATTCAGTACTTC
TRBV29-1	.	few	TRBJ2-1	CSVGDQGNEQFF	TGCAGCGTTGGGGACCAGGGCAATGAGCAGTTCTTC
TRBV7-6	TRBD1	.	TRBJ2-4	CASSTTGGNIQYF	TGTGCCAGCAGCACAACAGGGGGGAACATTCAGTACTTC
TRBV6-1	TRBD1	many	TRBJ2-3	CASSGQGTDTQYF	TGTGCCAGCAGCGGACAGGGGACAGATACGCAGTATTTT
TRBV7-9	TRBD1	.	TRBJ1-6	CASSHQGQGKNSPLHF	TGTGCCAGCAGCCACCAGGGACAGGGAAAAAATTCACCCCTCCACTTT
TRBV5-1	TRBD2	few	TRBJ2-1	CASSSMTSGSSNEQFF	TGCGCCAGCAGCTCCATGACTAGCGGGAGTTCTAATGAGCAGTTCTTC
TRBV7-9	.	once	TRBJ2-7	CASSLEQIGDEQYF	TGTGCCAGCAGCTTAGAACAAATTGGGGACGAGCAGTACTTC
TRBV7-3	TRBD2	few	TRBJ2-1	CASSWGLAGYNEQFF	TGTGCCAGCAGCTGGGGACTAGCGGGATACAATGAGCAGTTCTTC
TRBV28	TRBD1	few	TRBJ2-7	CASSPTGGEQYF	TGTGCCAGCAGTCCAACAGGGGGGGAGCAGTACTTC
TRBV20-1	TRBD2	many	TRBJ2-3	CSATRTSGDTDTQYF	TGCAGTGCTACACGGACTAGCGGCGACACAGATACGCAGTATTTT
TRBV10-3	TRBD2	.	TRBJ2-3	CAISGGTSGYTDTQYF	TGTGCCATCAGTGGGGGGACTAGCGGATACACAGATACGCAGTATTTT
TRBV4-3	.	many	TRBJ1-5	CASSQDYRIRNQPQHF	TGCGCCAGCAGCCAAGATTATCGCATTAGGAATCAGCCCCAGCATTTT
TRBV7-9	.	few	TRBJ2-7	CASSLGRGRAYEQYF	TGTGCCAGCAGCTTAGGGCGAGGCAGGGCCTACGAGCAGTACTTC
TRBV28	TRBD2	many	TRBJ2-7	CASSSAGLAEMEQYF	TGTGCCAGCAGTTCCGCGGGACTAGCGGAAATGGAGCAGTACTTC
TRBV20-1	.	many	TRBJ1-1	CSARTPANTEAFF	TGCAGTGCTAGGACCCCAGCGAACACTGAAGCTTTCTTT
TRBV4-3	TRBD1	.	TRBJ1-6	CASSQDRDRNNSPLHF	TGCGCCAGCAGCCAAGATAGGGACAGGAATAATTCACCCCTCCACTTT
TRBV5-1	TRBD1	many	TRBJ1-5	CASSSGTGGYQPQHF	TGCGCCAGCAGCTCCGGGACAGGGGGCTATCAGCCCCAGCATTTT
TRBV6-5	TRBD1	many	TRBJ1-6	CASGQQGDNSPLHF	TGTGCCAGCGGCCAACAGGGGGACAATTCACCCCTCCACTTT
TRBV5-1	.	few	TRBJ2-2	CASSFLTDLSNTGELFF	TGCGCCAGCAGCTTTTTGACAGACCTATCTAACACCGGGGAGCTGTTTTTT
TRBV6-6	.	many	TRBJ1-1	CASSSYTEAFF	TGTGCCAGCAGTTCCTATACTGAAGCTTTCTTT
TRBV13	.	.	TRBJ1-6	CASSARRWQKNSPLHF	TGTGCCAGCAGCGCCCGGCGTTGGCAGAAAAATTCACCCCTCCACTTT
TRBV14	.	few	TRBJ1-2	CASSQRSGTLYTF	TGTGCCAGCAGCCAAAGGTCAGGGACCCTCTACACCTTC
TRBV29-1	.	few	TRBJ2-3	CSGNSGGGADTQYF	TGCAGCGGGAATTCAGGGGGGGGAGCAGATACGCAGTATTTT
TRBV6-6	TRBD2	many	TRBJ2-3	CASSTDRDYYTQYF	TGTGCCAGCAGTACCGACCGGGACTACTATACGCAGTATTTT
TRBV30	TRBD1	many	TRBJ2-3	CAWSVLGTGQDTQYF	TGTGCCTGGAGTGTATTAGGGACAGGACAAGATACGCAGTATTTT
TRBV7-9	TRBD1	once	TRBJ1-1	CASSPAGTGGGGTEAFF	TGTGCCAGCAGCCCGGCCGGGACAGGGGGCGGTGGGACTGAAGCTTTCTTT
TRBV9	TRBD2	many	TRBJ2-1	CASSVGASGRYNEQFF	TGTGCCAGCAGCGTAGGGGCTAGCGGGAGATACAATGAGCAGTTCTTC
TRBV5-5	.	few	TRBJ2-6	CASRGTDSGANVLTF	TGTGCCAGCAGGGGGACGGACTCTGGGGCCAACGTCCTGACTTTC
TRBV20-1	.	.	TRBJ2-3	CSAMWTEATDTQYF	TGCAGTGCTATGTGGACAGAAGCCACAGATACGCAGTATTTT
TRBV4-3	TRBD2	many	TRBJ2-3	CASSQESAGVSPTDTQYF	TGCGCCAGCAGCCAAGAGTCAGCGGGAGTTTCCCCCACAGATACGCAGTATTTT